This T cell receptor beta chain was identified during a study of cytomegalovirus exposure and HLA in healthy donors. Study-wide findings and caveats: In a later analysis, first-cohort TCR clusters were found to tend to co-occur in the 100 to 150 validation repertoires. The authors listed approximately 160 TCR beta chains as cytomegalovirus-associated.

Data came from immunoSEQ multiplex PCR; TCRdb stores just in-frame clones and leaves some out. The sample consists of under 200,000 clones, more than 75% of them appearing once. On this clone: What it binds is unknown.

Germline V gene data show CDR1 as MDHEN and CDR2 as SYDVKM. Trimming took 7 bases from V and 0 from J, leaving 10 bases between them. The CDR3 is 14 amino acids. The receptor's source is a man aged 18 to 29 in good health and CMV-seropositive. Material: PBMCs. The chain employs TRBV28 and TRBJ1-3; perhaps TRBD1 as D (5 bases). The CDR3 is CASNQGSSGNTIYF. The CDR3, as DNA: TGTGCCAGCAATCAGGGAAGCTCTGGAAACACCATATATTTT.